The text below deals with one TCR beta chain. These data belong to a study of shared clonotypes between healthy human individuals. Losses at the gene ends were 3 bases for V and 8 bases for J; bases not matched to a gene: 1. CDR1 is SNHLY, CDR2 FYNNEI, per germline. The CDR3 loop spans 14 amino acids. Per the study methods: ImmunoSEQ junction-only sequences lacked quality scores, so their filtering differed. Clones were read by immunoSEQ multiplex PCR, and TCRdb kept only the in-frame ones, dropping some. V, J and clone size are those of that table, while D and trimming were read from the DNA. The sample includes 2.3 million or so clones, 90% to 95% of them seen just once.

What was sequenced was naive CD4+ T cells from PBMCs. The subset here: CD45RA+ positively selected. This TCR derives from a man between 18 and 29 years old in good health. Some clones in this sample may be carry-over from other donors' samples. The rearrangement uses TRBV2 and TRBJ1-6, with 10 bases aligning to TRBD1. The CDR3 loop reads CASSDGTGDSPLHF. CDR3 DNA sequence: TGTGCCAGCAGTGACGGGACAGGGGATTCACCCCTCCACTTT.